The 19 T cell receptor beta chains below all came from one sample that was sequenced in a study of cytomegalovirus exposure and HLA in healthy donors. This PCR relied on a set of 60 Vbeta primers and 13 Jbeta primers. The method was immunoSEQ multiplex PCR; TCRdb's version includes in-frame clones alone and lacks a portion of them. The top ten hold roughly 2.1% of the sample, which has about 130,000 clones, less than 85% seen once. The sample was PBMCs. The source is a woman in her forties in good health and CMV-seropositive.

The chain recombines TRBV2 with TRBJ1-5, with D possibly matching TRBD1 (5 bases). Germline loops: CDR1 SNHLY, CDR2 FYNNEI. There are 14 residues in the CDR3. Trimming removed 4 bases at V and 0 bases at J, with 7 bases between. The CDR3 loop is CASSVGGSNQPQHF. DNA for the CDR3: TGTGCCAGCAGTGTGGGGGGTAGCAATCAGCCCCAGCATTTT.

J is TRBJ1-2 and V is TRBV30, with TRBD1 identical over 7 bases. The V and J ends lost 3 bases and 3 bases, in that order; junction bases with no gene match: 4. Germline values: CDR1 GTSNPN, CDR2 SVGIG (reference sequence). The CDR3 has 13 amino acids. The CDR3, as DNA: TGTGCCTGGAGGACAGGGATTGACTATGGCTACACCTTC. Residues: CAWRTGIDYGYTF. The complete variable domain, with remaining parts taken from reference TRBV30 and TRBJ1-2, reads SQTIHQWPATLVQPVGSPLSLECTVEGTSNPNLYWYRQAAGRGLQLLFYSVGIGQISSEVPQNLSASRPQDRQFILSSKKLLLSDSGFYLCAWRTGIDYGYTFGSGTRLTVV.

This clone was seen more than once but under ten times. The chain links TRBV14 to TRBJ2-3; a possible D gene is TRBD1 (6 bases). CDR1 and CDR2 from the germline V gene are SGHDN and FVKESK. The CDR3 consists of 14 residues. Deletions cut 2 bases from V and 5 bases from J, with 11 bases between. The CDR3, as DNA: TGTGCCAGCAGCCAAAACAGGGTAATAGATACGCAGTATTTT. As protein: CASSQNRVIDTQYF. Combining the CDR3 with reference TRBV14 and TRBJ2-3 gives the whole variable domain EAGVTQFPSHSVIEKGQTVTLRCDPISGHDNLYWYRRVMGKEIKFLLHFVKESKQDESGMPNNRFLAERTGGTYSTLKVQPAELEDSGVYFCASSQNRVIDTQYFGPGTRLTVL.

The chain has TRBV6-6 and TRBJ2-5, with 9 bases aligning to TRBD2. Trimming at V came to 7 bases and at J to 2 bases, leaving 8 bases not matched to a gene. The V gene's germline CDR1 is MNHNY and CDR2 SVGAGI (reference sequence). The CDR3 spans 15 residues. For the CDR3, the DNA is TGTGCCAGCACAGGGACAGCGGGGGGACAAGAGACCCAGTACTTC. Translating it yields CASTGTAGGQETQYF.

This clone was counted between two and nine times. The V gene is TRBV27, the J gene TRBJ2-3; 13 positions agree with TRBD2. The trim removed 4 bases at V and 3 bases at J, leaving 10 bases unmatched. This CDR3 contains 18 residues. The V gene's germline CDR1 is MNHEY and CDR2 SMNVEV (reference sequence). The chain's CDR3 is CASSWGLAGKVGTDTQYF. DNA for the CDR3: TGTGCCAGCAGTTGGGGACTAGCGGGAAAGGTGGGGACAGATACGCAGTATTTT.

The DNA for the CDR3 is TGTGCCAGTAGTTCCCAGGGGGCCTCCTCCTCTGGGGCCAACGTCCTGACTTTC. It is translated as CASSSQGASSSGANVLTF. The V and J genes are TRBV19 and TRBJ2-6, with 8 bases matching TRBD1. The CDR3 consists of 18 residues. The ends lost 5 bases at V and 0 bases at J; junction bases unmatched: 9. Germline values: CDR1 LNHDA, CDR2 SQIVND (reference sequence).

The chain has TRBV10-3 and TRBJ2-3; D might be TRBD2 (6 bases). The CDR3 consists of 14 residues. CDR1 ENHRY and CDR2 SYGVKD come from the germline V gene. The V end lost 6 bases, the J end lost 2 bases, and 12 bases lay between the germline ends. CDR3 loop: CAIRRGRDTDTQYF. CDR3 sequence (DNA): TGTGCCATCAGGCGGGGTCGGGACACAGATACGCAGTATTTT.

This clone came up a few times. V and J are TRBV6-5 and TRBJ2-1; tentatively, D is TRBD1 (6 bases). V lost 4 bases to trimming and J lost 6 bases, with 7 bases between them. Germline V gene sequence: CDR1 MNHEY, CDR2 SVGAGI. The length of the CDR3 is 12 residues. This CDR3 is CASSSGANEQFF. The CDR3 nucleotides read TGTGCCAGCAGTTCAGGGGCCAATGAGCAGTTCTTC.

This CDR3 is CASPPGQGISEAFF. CDR3 DNA sequence: TGTGCCAGCCCCCCGGGACAGGGGATCTCTGAAGCTTTCTTT. V gene TRBV28 combines with J gene TRBJ1-1; 10 bases map to TRBD1. V lost 8 bases to trimming and J lost 6 bases; unmatched junction nucleotides: 9. This CDR3 comprises 14 residues. The V gene's germline CDR1 is MDHEN and CDR2 SYDVKM.

The chain joins TRBV2 to TRBJ1-5, with D possibly TRBD1 on 6 matching bases. The germline CDR1 and CDR2 sequences are SNHLY and FYNNEI. V was shortened by 4 bases and J by 1 base, with 11 bases between the two germline ends. The CDR3 has 15 residues. The CDR3 coding sequence is TGTGCCAGCAGTGGGCTGGGGGCGAGCAATCAGCCCCAGCATTTT. The encoded protein is CASSGLGASNQPQHF.

This chain uses TRBV5-8 with TRBJ2-4; no clear D gene. The CDR3 is 10 residues long. Germline V gene sequence: CDR1 SGHTS, CDR2 YDEGEE. The V gene lost 6 bases and the J gene lost 7 bases, with 5 bases spanning the gap. CDR3 bases: TGTGCCAGCACCGGTAACATTCAGTACTTC. Its protein is CASTGNIQYF.

The chain uses TRBV28 and TRBJ1-4; D perhaps matches TRBD1 (5 bases). Germline values: CDR1 MDHEN, CDR2 SYDVKM. V was shortened by 4 bases and J by 7 bases, with 19 bases between the two germline ends. The CDR3 is made up of 16 amino acids. The CDR3 DNA is TGTGCCAGCAGTTCGGGTGGGAGGGGAGGAGGTGAAAAACTGTTTTTT. Protein product: CASSSGGRGGGEKLFF.

The V and J genes are TRBV18 and TRBJ2-2; D unclear. Trimming left V 0 bases short and J 9 bases short, with 17 bases between. This CDR3 contains 16 residues. CDR1 and CDR2 (germline): KGHSH, LQKENI. This CDR3 reads CASSPPSINSFRELFF. Here the CDR3 DNA reads TGTGCCAGCTCACCACCGAGTATAAACAGCTTCCGGGAGCTGTTTTTT.

The genes are TRBV5-5 and TRBJ1-2, with D unclear. Trimming cost V 1 base and J 3 bases, with 10 bases left between them. CDR1 is SGHKS, CDR2 YYEKEE, per germline (reference sequence). The CDR3 totals 14 residues. The CDR3 sequence is CASSLYLRDYGYTF. The CDR3 region has the DNA TGTGCCAGCAGCTTGTATCTGAGAGACTATGGCTACACCTTC. Full variable domain (remainder filled in from reference TRBV5-5 and TRBJ1-2): DAGVTQSPTHLIKTRGQQVTLRCSPISGHKSVSWYQQVLGQGPQFIFQYYEKEERGRGNFPDRFSARQFPNYSSELNVNALLLGDSALYLCASSLYLRDYGYTFGSGTRLTVV.

The rearrangement joins TRBV10-3 to TRBJ1-5, with D unresolved. This CDR3 has 14 amino acids. The V end was cut by 6 bases, the J end by 2 bases, with 11 bases between. Per germline, CDR1 ENHRY and CDR2 SYGVKD. CDR3 sequence (DNA): TGTGCCATCAGCTCCGATGGAGGCAATCAGCCCCAGCATTTT. This encodes CAISSDGGNQPQHF.

The CDR3 spells CASSLEGGTGARLNEKLFF. CDR3 sequence (DNA): TGTGCCAGCAGCTTAGAGGGTGGGACAGGGGCGCGGTTGAATGAAAAACTGTTTTTT. J is TRBJ1-4 and V is TRBV7-8, with TRBD1 matching 10 bases. Per the germline V gene, CDR1 is SGHVS and CDR2 is FQNEAQ. The junction had 13 bases not matched to a gene; V was cut back by 1 base and J by 5 bases. The CDR3 consists of 19 residues.

This chain uses TRBV19 with TRBJ2-1; the match to TRBD1 covers 8 bases. The CDR3 runs to 15 residues. The ends lost 7 bases at V and 6 bases at J; junction bases unmatched: 11. The germline CDR1 and CDR2 sequences are LNHDA and SQIVND (reference sequence). The CDR3 reads CASTLGQGAINEQFF. The CDR3 bases are TGTGCCAGTACCCTAGGCCAGGGGGCGATCAATGAGCAGTTCTTC.

The rearrangement links TRBV4-3 to TRBJ2-5; 9 bases are a match to TRBD1. This CDR3 is built from 13 residues. The V gene end was trimmed by 8 bases and the J gene end by 1 base; junction bases not matched to a gene: 2. Germline V gene data show CDR1 as LGHNA and CDR2 as YSLEER. CDR3 DNA sequence: TGCGCCAGCCGGGACAGGGCCCAAGAGACCCAGTACTTC. Amino acids: CASRDRAQETQYF.

The chain couples TRBV5-1 to TRBJ2-3, with 9 bases that match TRBD1. J gave up 3 bases and V 0 bases, and 5 bases lay outside the gene matches. In germline, CDR1 is SGHRS, CDR2 YFSETQ. The CDR3 has 16 residues. The CDR3: CASSLGGQGSTDTQYF. The CDR3, as DNA: TGCGCCAGCAGCTTGGGGGGACAGGGAAGTACAGATACGCAGTATTTT.